This TCR beta chain was found in a study of T cells in Graves' hyperthyroidism and ophthalmopathy. RNA transcripts yielded amplified TCR beta CDR3 regions. The primer set for the first-round RT-PCR of the TCR CDR3 was HTBI. Each CDR3 protein is one row after TCRdb ran MiXCR on the multiplex PCR reads. Among roughly 280,000 distinct CDR3 sequences listed, roughly 20% were seen once. Germline assignment: CDR1 SNHLY and CDR2 FYNNEI. The length of the CDR3 is 15 residues. Deletions cut 7 bases from V and 4 bases from J, with 19 bases between. This clonotype was counted many times. What it recognizes is unknown. The source of the PBMCs was 10 ml of fresh peripheral blood. The study, taken as a whole, reports: Blood shared most expanded thyroid clonotypes above 0.001. Ophthalmopathy got predicted by the model a median approximately 6.3 months before its onset.

J is TRBJ1-1 and V is TRBV2, with D possibly matching TRBD1 (6 bases). The sequence was obtained from a man between 25 and 39 years old with Graves' ophthalmopathy. The sequenced sample was blood. CDR3 sequence reads: CASTIFSGEGTEAFF. The CDR3 nucleotides are TGTGCCAGCACCATTTTCTCAGGGGAAGGCACTGAAGCTTTCTTT.